This TCR beta chain originates from a study of blood T cell repertoires in COVID-19. Study information: There were acute and convalescent COVID-19 samples, and they came from the United States, Italy and Spain. PBMCs, B-cell-depleted T cells, or T cells were the source of the cDNA or gDNA that made up the material.

In the authors' methods: Estimated nucleated cell counts came from reference gene primer amplification. Profiled with immunoSEQ multiplex PCR; TCRdb holds only in-frame clones, not every one. That table is the source of V, J and clone size, and D and trimming were worked out from the DNA. The sample shows about 230,000 clones, 85% of them seen only once. Germline CDR1 is SGHRS and CDR2 is YFSETQ. The CDR3 is 13 amino acids. V was pared by 0 bases and J by 0 bases, with 3 bases between. This clone was seen a handful of times. The sequenced sample consisted of peripheral blood. The J gene is TRBJ1-2, the V gene TRBV5-1; no firm D call. The sequence was collected from a man between 35 and 55 years old with acute or convalescent COVID-19. The CDR3 region is CASSLDTNYGYTF. CDR3 nucleotides: TGCGCCAGCAGCTTGGACACTAACTATGGCTACACCTTC. Looking up the rest from reference TRBV5-1 and TRBJ1-2 gives the full variable domain: KAGVTQTPRYLIKTRGQQVTLSCSPISGHRSVSWYQQTPGQGLQFLFEYFSETQRNKGNFPGRFSGRQFSNSRSEMNVSTLELGDSALYLCASSLDTNYGYTFGSGTRLTVV.